This T cell receptor (beta chain) was identified during a study of beta chain features in type 1 diabetes. Findings and caveats of the study: Patients' naive, central memory and Treg TCRB repertoires seemed closer to one another than those of healthy donors. Across all four CD4+ subsets, people with type 1 diabetes showed modestly shorter TCRB CDR3s.

Isolated RNA was reverse transcribed in full, so expressed TCRB transcripts were sequenced. Produced via immunoSEQ multiplex PCR; TCRdb's table is partial and in-frame only. This table has over 200,000 clones, about a tenth appearing once. Every single donor gave one heparinised blood draw, and these averaged around 120 mL. The CDR3 length is 14 residues. Trimming stripped 6 bases from V and 0 bases from J, with 9 bases between. Germline V gene sequence: CDR1 KGHSH, CDR2 LQKENI. The sample holds a few counts of this clone. Its antigen remains unidentified. Other nucleotide sequences from this sample produce the same CDR3.

The sequence was obtained from a man aged 25-40 years with type 1 diabetes. The sequencing sample was made of naive CD4+ T cells from blood. This chain joins TRBV18 and TRBJ1-5; maybe TRBD1 (5 bases). The CDR3: CASSPGGSNQPQHF. The CDR3 DNA follows: TGTGCCAGCTCGCCGGGGGGTAGCAATCAGCCCCAGCATTTT.